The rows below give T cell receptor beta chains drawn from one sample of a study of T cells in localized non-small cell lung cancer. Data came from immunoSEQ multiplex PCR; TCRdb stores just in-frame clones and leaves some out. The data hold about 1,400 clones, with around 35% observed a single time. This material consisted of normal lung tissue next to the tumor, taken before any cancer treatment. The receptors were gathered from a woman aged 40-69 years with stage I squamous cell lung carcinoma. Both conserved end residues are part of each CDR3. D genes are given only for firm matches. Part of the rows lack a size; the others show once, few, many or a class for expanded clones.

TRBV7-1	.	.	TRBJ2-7	TGTGCCAGCAGCTTAACGGTTGACCACGAGCAGTACTTC	CASSLTVDHEQYF
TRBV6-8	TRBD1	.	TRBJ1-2	TGTGCCAGCAGTTTTGGGACAGGGAGAGGGGGCTACACCTTC	CASSFGTGRGGYTF
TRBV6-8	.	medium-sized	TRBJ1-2	TGTGCCAGCAGTCTTTGGGACGTCTATGGCTACACCTTC	CASSLWDVYGYTF
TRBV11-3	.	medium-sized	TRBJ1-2	TGTGCCAGCAGCTGGGCGGACCTTCTATGGGGGTACACCTTC	CASSWADLLWGYTF
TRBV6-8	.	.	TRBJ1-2	TGTGCCAGCTGGGCATCGGGAAAATTCTATGGCTACACCTTC	CASWASGKFYGYTF
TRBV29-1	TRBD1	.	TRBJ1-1	TGCAGCGTTGGGACAGGGGGAGAAGAAGCTTTCTTT	CSVGTGGEEAFF
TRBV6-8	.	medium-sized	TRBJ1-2	TGTGCCAGCAGTATAGGGCGGGGGGCGCGGGATGGCTACACCTTC	CASSIGRGARDGYTF
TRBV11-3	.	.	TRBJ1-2	TGTGCCAGCAGCCCGACGTCCTCGGCAGCTGCCTATGGCTACACCTTC	CASSPTSSAAAYGYTF
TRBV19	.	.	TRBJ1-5	TGTGCCAGTAGTGAGGACAGAATTCGCAATCAGCCCCAGCATTTT	CASSEDRIRNQPQHF
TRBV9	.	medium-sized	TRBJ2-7	TGTGCCAGCAGCGTAGCGGGGCTGCCCTACGAGCAGTACTTC	CASSVAGLPYEQYF
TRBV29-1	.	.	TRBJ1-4	TGCAGCGTTTGGGGGAATCCTAATGAAAAACTGTTTTTT	CSVWGNPNEKLFF
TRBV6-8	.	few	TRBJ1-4	TGTGCCAGCAGCGGGGCGAAGGCTAATGAAAAACTGTTTTTT	CASSGAKANEKLFF
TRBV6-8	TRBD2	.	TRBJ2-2	TGTGCCAGCGGGAGGGACGGATTCCCCGGGGAGCTGTTTTTT	CASGRDGFPGELFF
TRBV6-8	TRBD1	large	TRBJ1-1	TGTGCCAGCAGCCGGGGACAGGGAAGCACTGAAGCTTTCTTT	CASSRGQGSTEAFF
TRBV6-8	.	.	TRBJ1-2	TGTGCCAGCAGTAACAGGGCTGGGGGCTACACCTTC	CASSNRAGGYTF
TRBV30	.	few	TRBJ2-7	TGTGCCTGGAGCCCCAAGTCGGGGTATGCCTACGAGCAGTACTTC	CAWSPKSGYAYEQYF
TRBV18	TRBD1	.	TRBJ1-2	TGTGCCAGCTCACCAATATCAGGGGGCGCAGGTTATGGCTACACCTTC	CASSPISGGAGYGYTF
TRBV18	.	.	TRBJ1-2	TGTGCCAGCTCACCAGGGGGAGCCGAGGGCATCAACTATGGCTACACCTTC	CASSPGGAEGINYGYTF
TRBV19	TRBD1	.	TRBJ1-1	TGTGCCAGTAGTCGGACAGGAAGGCACACTGAAGCTTTCTTT	CASSRTGRHTEAFF
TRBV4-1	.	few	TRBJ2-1	TGCGCCAGCAGCCAAGTAACAGGACTCTATGAGCAGTTCTTC	CASSQVTGLYEQFF
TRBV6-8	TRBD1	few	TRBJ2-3	TGTGCCACCGATAAAGATCAGGGGGCGAAGGTTGCAGATACGCAGTATTTT	CATDKDQGAKVADTQYF
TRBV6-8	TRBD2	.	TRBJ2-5	TGTGCCATCAGTCCTGGACTAGCGGGCGAGACCCAGTACTTC	CAISPGLAGETQYF
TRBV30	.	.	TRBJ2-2	TGTGCCTGGAGCGGGGGCGGGGAGCTGTTTTTT	CAWSGGGELFF
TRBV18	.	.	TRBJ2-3	TGTGCCAGCTCACCACCGACAGCCGATACGCAGTATTTT	CASSPPTADTQYF
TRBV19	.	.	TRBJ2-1	TGTGCCAGTAGTCAGATGCGGGGAGGAGGGTCTACCTCCCCTAATGAGCAGTTCTTC	CASSQMRGGGSTSPNEQFF
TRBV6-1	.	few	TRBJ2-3	TGTGCCAGCAGTGAAGCCCGGGGGCCGATGGTGACAGATACGCAGTATTTT	CASSEARGPMVTDTQYF
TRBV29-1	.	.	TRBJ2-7	TGCAGCGTTGAACTCGGGCAGGCGCGCTCCTACGAGCAGTACTTC	CSVELGQARSYEQYF
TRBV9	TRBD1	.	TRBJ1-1	TGTGCCAGCAGCGCAGAGGGACAGGGGCACACTGAAGCTTTCTTT	CASSAEGQGHTEAFF
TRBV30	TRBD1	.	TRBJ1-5	TGTGCCTGGAGTCCCAAGGCGGGACAGGGAGACCAGCCCCAGCATTTT	CAWSPKAGQGDQPQHF
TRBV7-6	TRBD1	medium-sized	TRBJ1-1	TGTGCCAGCAGCCTGACAGGGGGCGCAGCCACTGAAGCTTTCTTT	CASSLTGGAATEAFF
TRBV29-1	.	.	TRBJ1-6	TGCAGCGGCCGGGACATGCGCGATTCACCCCTCCACTTT	CSGRDMRDSPLHF
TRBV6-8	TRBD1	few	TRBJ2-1	TGTGCCAGCAGTGATGGACAGGGGGCAGGTGAGCAGTTCTTC	CASSDGQGAGEQFF
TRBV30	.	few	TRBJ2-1	TGTGCCTGGAATGAGGCTTCCTACAATGAGCAGTTCTTC	CAWNEASYNEQFF
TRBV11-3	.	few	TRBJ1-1	TGTGCCAGCAGCTTACCACGCCTTTTAGGACTCAGGAACACTGAAGCTTTCTTT	CASSLPRLLGLRNTEAFF
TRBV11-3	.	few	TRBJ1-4	TGTGCCAGCAGCTACCCGGAAAGGAGGGGTGAAAAACTGTTTTTT	CASSYPERRGEKLFF
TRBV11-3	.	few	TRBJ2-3	TGTGCCAGCATAGCGGACTACCGCACAGATACGCAGTATTTT	CASIADYRTDTQYF
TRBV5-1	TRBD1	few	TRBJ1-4	TGCGCCAGCAGCCCCGGGACAGCTAATGAAAAACTGTTTTTT	CASSPGTANEKLFF
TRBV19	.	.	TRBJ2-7	TGTGCCAGTAGTATTGGGGGTGTCTCCTACGAGCAGTACTTC	CASSIGGVSYEQYF
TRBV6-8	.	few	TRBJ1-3	TGTGCCATCACCAGGGGCCCTGGCACTGGAAACACCATATATTTT	CAITRGPGTGNTIYF
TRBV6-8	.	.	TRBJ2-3	TGTGCCAGCAGCCCAGGGTACACAGATACGCAGTATTTT	CASSPGYTDTQYF
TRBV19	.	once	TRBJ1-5	TGTGCCAGTAGAGAGGGAGGAAGCAATCAGCCCCAGCATTTT	CASREGGSNQPQHF
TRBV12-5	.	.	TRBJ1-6	TGTGCCAGCGCGGGGTCCTATAATTCACCCCTCCACTTT	CASAGSYNSPLHF
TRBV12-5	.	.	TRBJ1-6	TGTGCTAGTGGTTTCGGGACACCGAATTCACCCCTCCACTTT	CASGFGTPNSPLHF
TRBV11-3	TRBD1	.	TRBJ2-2	TGTGCCAGCAGCTCCCTACAGGGGTCCGGGGAGCTGTTTTTT	CASSSLQGSGELFF
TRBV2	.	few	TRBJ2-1	TGTGCCAGCAGTACGGACGGTTTCTCCTACAATGAGCAGTTCTTC	CASSTDGFSYNEQFF
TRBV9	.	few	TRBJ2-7	TGTGCCAGCAGCTCCTCATCCTACGAGCAGTACTTC	CASSSSSYEQYF
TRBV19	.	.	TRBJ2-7	TGTGCCAGTAGTCCCTCCTACGAGCAGTACTTC	CASSPSYEQYF
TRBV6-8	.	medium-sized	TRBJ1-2	TGTGCCAGCACCACCCCCAGACTTTTCTGGTATGGCTACACCTTC	CASTTPRLFWYGYTF
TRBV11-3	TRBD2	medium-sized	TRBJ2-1	TGTGCCAGCAGCTTCCTAGCGGGGGGTGTGAATGAGCAGTTCTTC	CASSFLAGGVNEQFF
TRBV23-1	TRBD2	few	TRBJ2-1	TGCGCCAGCAGCCAAGACCCGACTAGCGGGGGGGCCAGTGAGCAATTCTTC	CASSQDPTSGGASEQFF
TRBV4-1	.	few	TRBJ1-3	TGCGCCAGCCGCGGACAAACGGACACCATATATTTT	CASRGQTDTIYF
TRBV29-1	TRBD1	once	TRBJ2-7	TGCAGCGTTACCGGACAGGGGTCCCCCTACGAGCAGTACTTC	CSVTGQGSPYEQYF
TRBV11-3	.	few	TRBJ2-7	TGTGCCAGCAGCGGAGGGGTCGTAGGCTACGAGCAGTACTTC	CASSGGVVGYEQYF
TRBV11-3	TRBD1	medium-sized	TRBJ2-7	TGTGCCAGCAGCCAAGGACAGGGGATCGACGAGCAGTACTTC	CASSQGQGIDEQYF